These 31 T cell receptor beta chains originate from one sample sequenced in a study of cytomegalovirus exposure and HLA in healthy donors. The study ran its PCR with 60 Vbeta and 13 Jbeta primers. Clones were read by immunoSEQ multiplex PCR, and TCRdb kept only the in-frame ones, dropping some. The sample includes more than 100,000 clones, approximately 80% of them seen just once. Sequenced material: PBMCs. These receptors originate from a man between 40 and 49 years old in good health and CMV-seronegative.

The table lists this clone with a few counts. The chain is built from TRBV7-9 and TRBJ2-3; possibly TRBD1 for D (5 bases). Per the germline V gene, CDR1 is SEHNR and CDR2 is FQNEAQ (reference sequence). V lost 3 bases to trimming and J lost 2 bases, with 12 bases between them. The CDR3 is 15 amino acids. CDR3 loop: CASSFQGGVTDTQYF. DNA of the CDR3: TGTGCCAGCAGCTTCCAGGGTGGGGTCACAGATACGCAGTATTTT.

V is TRBV29-1 and J is TRBJ2-3; 9 bases fit TRBD2. The CDR3 totals 14 residues. V dropped 4 bases and J dropped 1; count of bases not matched to a gene: 3. Per the germline V gene, CDR1 is SQVTM and CDR2 is ANQGSEA. The CDR3 here is CSVGLAGGTDTQYF. In nucleotides, the CDR3 is TGCAGCGTTGGATTAGCGGGAGGCACAGATACGCAGTATTTT.

The genes are TRBV7-9 and TRBJ1-3, with 7 nucleotides matching TRBD1. V lost 6 bases to trimming and J lost 1 base; unmatched junction nucleotides: 3. Germline lookup yields CDR1 SEHNR and CDR2 FQNEAQ (reference sequence). The CDR3 contains 14 residues. The CDR3 DNA is TGTGCCAGCAGTATACAGGGGTCTGGAAACACCATATATTTT. It translates to CASSIQGSGNTIYF.

The chain uses TRBV28 and TRBJ2-5, with 8 nucleotides matching TRBD1. V lost 6 bases to trimming and J lost 4 bases; unmatched junction nucleotides: 4. Germline values: CDR1 MDHEN, CDR2 SYDVKM. The CDR3 totals 13 residues. The CDR3 DNA follows: TGTGCCAGCAGCCCCAGGGGGCTAGAGACCCAGTACTTC. This gives the protein CASSPRGLETQYF.

The CDR3 reads CASRLYGTAYNEQFF. CDR3 in DNA: TGTGCCAGCCGGTTGTATGGGACAGCATACAATGAGCAGTTCTTC. This chain uses TRBV5-6 with TRBJ2-1; 7 nucleotides align to TRBD1. V shed 7 bases, J shed 4 bases, and the junction held 11 bases outside the gene matches. The CDR3 sequence is 15 residues long. Germline CDR1 reads SGHDT; CDR2 reads YYEEEE.

This clone has more than one count but fewer than ten. The chain recombines TRBV30 with TRBJ2-3; D gene uncertain. The CDR3 is 11 amino acids. In germline, CDR1 is GTSNPN, CDR2 SVGIG (reference sequence). Trimming cost V 7 bases and J 1 base, with 6 bases left between them. As DNA, the CDR3 is TGTGCCTCCCGGGGCACAGATACGCAGTATTTT. It specifies CASRGTDTQYF.

The V and J genes are TRBV15 and TRBJ2-3, with no clear D. The CDR3 contains 13 residues. From germline, CDR1 is LNHNV and CDR2 YYDKDF (reference sequence). V dropped 2 bases and J dropped 4 bases, with 7 bases sitting between them. This CDR3 reads CATSRRHSDTQYF. In nucleotides, the CDR3 is TGTGCCACCAGCAGACGACACTCAGATACGCAGTATTTT.

This chain connects TRBV18 to TRBJ1-2, with unresolved D. The CDR3 contains 13 residues. With 2 bases removed from V and 8 bases from J, the gap between germline ends came to 12 bases. CDR1 and CDR2 (germline): KGHSH, LQKENI. The CDR3 here is CASSPSQEGGYTF. In nucleotides, the CDR3 is TGTGCCAGCTCACCATCGCAGGAAGGCGGCTACACCTTC.

The chain recombines TRBV7-3 with TRBJ2-1; no clear D. Trimming removed 0 bases from V and 4 bases from J, with 19 bases in between. The CDR3 sequence is 18 residues long. In germline, CDR1 is SGHTA, CDR2 FQGTGA. The CDR3 reads CASSLTHSNQAYYNEQFF. The CDR3 DNA follows: TGTGCCAGCAGCTTAACCCACAGTAATCAAGCTTATTACAATGAGCAGTTCTTC.

Written as DNA, the CDR3 is TGTGCCAGCAGTAGAGGGGGCTTCGGAAACACCATATATTTT. Amino acids: CASSRGGFGNTIYF. The J gene is TRBJ1-3, the V gene TRBV27; 7 bases agree with TRBD1. V was pared by 5 bases and J by 4 bases, with 5 bases of the junction left unmatched. The germline CDR1 and CDR2 sequences are MNHEY and SMNVEV (reference sequence). The CDR3 contains 14 residues.

Points on this clone: Additional DNA sequences in this sample encode the identical CDR3. V is TRBV7-9 and J is TRBJ2-1; TRBD1 matches 9 bases. CDR3 length: 15 residues. Germline CDR1 SEHNR, CDR2 FQNEAQ (reference sequence). With 5 bases clipped from V and 8 bases from J, the junction kept 10 bases outside the gene matches. CDR3 loop: CASSPFPGQGYEQFF. For the CDR3, the DNA is TGTGCCAGCAGCCCATTCCCGGGACAGGGCTATGAGCAGTTCTTC.

This chain connects TRBV9 to TRBJ2-5, with TRBD2 matching 9 bases. V trimming: 2 bases; J trimming: 5 bases; junction bases outside the gene matches: 10. Germline CDR1 and CDR2: SGDLS and YYNGEE. The CDR3 is 16 residues long. CDR3 in DNA: TGTGCCAGCAGCGTGGGTGGAGCGGGGGGACGTGAGACCCAGTACTTC. Its translation is CASSVGGAGGRETQYF. Drawing the rest from reference TRBV9 and TRBJ2-5, the complete variable domain is DSGVTQTPKHLITATGQRVTLRCSPRSGDLSVYWYQQSLDQGLQFLIQYYNGEERAKGNILERFSAQQFPDLHSELNLSSLELGDSALYFCASSVGGAGGRETQYFGPGTRLLVL.

V is TRBV27 and J is TRBJ2-3; TRBD2 matches 10 bases. Losses at the gene ends were 1 base for V and 4 bases for J; bases not matched to a gene: 14. Germline CDR1 and CDR2: MNHEY and SMNVEV (reference sequence). There are 19 residues in the CDR3. CDR3 sequence: CASSLWVSPGLAFPDTQYF. The CDR3 coding sequence is TGTGCCAGCAGTTTATGGGTTTCCCCGGGACTAGCGTTCCCAGATACGCAGTATTTT.

This chain links TRBV18 with TRBJ1-1; 8 bases match TRBD1. With V trimmed by 5 bases and J by 3 bases, 5 bases remained unmatched. The CDR3 spans 14 residues. Germline V gene sequence: CDR1 KGHSH, CDR2 LQKENI. The CDR3 here is CASSLGQADTEAFF. The CDR3 region has the DNA TGTGCCAGCTCATTGGGACAGGCAGACACTGAAGCTTTCTTT.

The J gene is TRBJ1-1, the V gene TRBV28, with 7 bases fitting TRBD1. Germline loops: CDR1 MDHEN, CDR2 SYDVKM. The J segment lost 5 bases and the V segment lost 3 bases, leaving 9 bases of the junction unmatched. There are 15 residues in the CDR3. For the CDR3, the DNA is TGTGCCAGCAGTTTCCTGGGACAGCCAAGGACTGAAGCTTTCTTT. It yields the protein CASSFLGQPRTEAFF. The whole variable domain, filled in from reference TRBV28 and TRBJ1-1, reads DVKVTQSSRYLVKRTGEKVFLECVQDMDHENMFWYRQDPGLGLRLIYFSYDVKMKEKGDIPEGYSVSREKKERFSLILESASTNQTSMYLCASSFLGQPRTEAFFGQGTRLTVV.

In its sample, this clone was seen a few times. The rearrangement uses TRBV5-4 and TRBJ2-7; tentative D call: TRBD1 (6 bases). CDR1 is SGHNT and CDR2 is YYREEE in the germline V gene (reference sequence). The CDR3 totals 14 residues. Trimming took off 3 bases at V and 3 bases at J, with 13 bases between the two ends. The CDR3 sequence: CASSSRGRVYEQYF. CDR3 coding DNA: TGTGCCAGCAGCTCCAGGGGCCGGGTCTACGAGCAGTACTTC.

The chain employs TRBV6-1 and TRBJ1-1; TRBD1 matches 10 bases. The CDR3 runs 14 residues. V gave up 5 bases and J gave up 4 bases; unmatched junction bases: 4. From germline, CDR1 is MNHNS and CDR2 SASEGT. The CDR3 DNA is TGTGCCAGCAGTTCCGGACAGGGGGGCACTGAAGCTTTCTTT. This sequence encodes CASSSGQGGTEAFF.

The V gene is TRBV27, the J gene TRBJ1-4; the D is unclear. Germline V CDR1 and CDR2: MNHEY, SMNVEV (reference sequence). This CDR3 has 16 amino acids. V dropped 5 bases and J dropped 7 bases, with 20 bases sitting between them. The CDR3 loop reads CASSPLSSRIREKLFF. The CDR3 DNA reads as TGTGCCAGCAGTCCCCTTAGTTCCCGAATCCGTGAAAAACTGTTTTTT.

The CDR3 sequence is CASRAGNSNSYEQYF. The CDR3 region has the DNA TGTGCCAGCAGGGCCGGGAACAGCAATTCCTACGAGCAGTACTTC. The V and J genes are TRBV6-6 and TRBJ2-7; D might be TRBD2 (5 bases). V shed 6 bases and J shed 1 base, with 16 bases lying between them. Germline V gene sequence: CDR1 MNHNY, CDR2 SVGAGI (reference sequence). CDR3 size: 15 residues.

The rearrangement joins TRBV18 to TRBJ2-1; D is perhaps TRBD2 (5 bases). Germline CDR1 is KGHSH and CDR2 is LQKENI. The CDR3 consists of 13 residues. V lost 4 bases and J 10 bases, leaving 14 bases between the germline ends. CDR3 in DNA: TGTGCCAGCTCACTCGGGGTCACAGAAGAGCAGTTCTTC. Protein product: CASSLGVTEEQFF.

This chain links TRBV13 with TRBJ2-2; D call uncertain. CDR1 PRHDT and CDR2 FYEKMQ come from the germline V gene (reference sequence). The length of the CDR3 is 16 residues. V lost 5 bases and J lost 0, with 13 bases in between. This CDR3 reads CASSPLQPTNTGELFF. CDR3 nucleotides: TGTGCCAGCAGCCCCCTGCAACCTACGAACACCGGGGAGCTGTTTTTT.

This clone was detected a few times. This chain uses TRBV29-1 with TRBJ2-7; 9 bases are shared with TRBD1. The J segment lost 0 bases and the V segment lost 6 bases, leaving 6 bases of the junction unmatched. Germline loops: CDR1 SQVTM, CDR2 ANQGSEA. The CDR3 runs to 14 residues. CDR3 nucleotides: TGCAGCGTGGCTGGACAGGGGAGCTCCTACGAGCAGTACTTC. Translating gives CSVAGQGSSYEQYF.

The rearrangement uses TRBV5-1 and TRBJ2-1; a weak D match, TRBD2 (5 bases). Looked up from germline, CDR1 is SGHRS and CDR2 is YFSETQ. V was shortened by 7 bases and J by 0 bases, with 14 bases between the two germline ends. The length of the CDR3 is 15 residues. CDR3 protein: CASEIDGSSYNEQFF. In nucleotides, the CDR3 is TGCGCCAGCGAGATTGATGGGAGCTCCTACAATGAGCAGTTCTTC.

CDR3: CASSPADRVVGYTF. CDR3 bases: TGTGCCAGCAGCCCCGCTGACAGGGTAGTTGGCTACACCTTC. The chain is built from TRBV27 and TRBJ1-2; 7 nucleotides agree with TRBD1. Germline CDR1 reads MNHEY; CDR2 reads SMNVEV (reference sequence). V dropped 6 bases and J dropped 7; count of bases not matched to a gene: 11. This CDR3 is 14 amino acids long.

The CDR3 protein is CASSPGRGAKFSNQPQHF. For the CDR3, the DNA is TGTGCCAGCAGCCCCGGGAGGGGCGCAAAATTTAGCAATCAGCCCCAGCATTTT. The chain employs TRBV27 and TRBJ1-5; tentatively, D is TRBD1 (5 bases). CDR1 is MNHEY, CDR2 SMNVEV, per germline (reference sequence). The CDR3 is 18 residues long. The V end lost 6 bases, the J end lost 0 bases, and 21 bases lay between the germline ends.

This rearrangement joins TRBV5-8 to TRBJ1-4; 7 nucleotides align to TRBD1. Germline CDR1 SGHTS, CDR2 YDEGEE. The V gene end was trimmed by 3 bases and the J gene end by 3 bases; junction bases not matched to a gene: 11. The CDR3 is 17 amino acids. The CDR3 DNA sequence: TGTGCCAGCAGCTATGACAGGGATGGAGGAGCTAATGAAAAACTGTTTTTT. Translated: CASSYDRDGGANEKLFF.

The CDR3 sequence is CASQEQGSGELFF. For the CDR3, the DNA is TGTGCCAGCCAAGAACAGGGGTCCGGGGAGCTGTTTTTT. The chain couples TRBV28 to TRBJ2-2; the match to TRBD1 covers 7 bases. Unmatched junction bases numbered 6, after V lost 8 bases and J lost 6 bases. Germline V gene lookup returns CDR1 MDHEN and CDR2 SYDVKM. The CDR3 extends over 13 amino acids.

CDR3 residues: CASRRTSGGNTGELFF. In DNA, the CDR3 is TGTGCCAGCAGGCGCACTAGCGGTGGAAACACCGGGGAGCTGTTTTTT. The chain is built from TRBV28 and TRBJ2-2; 8 bases align to TRBD2. This CDR3 region has 16 residues. Looked up from germline, CDR1 is MDHEN and CDR2 is SYDVKM. The junction had 8 bases not matched to a gene; V was cut back by 6 bases and J by 2 bases.

The V gene is TRBV5-1, the J gene TRBJ2-7; the match to TRBD1 covers 7 bases. The J segment lost 6 bases and the V segment lost 2 bases, leaving 5 bases of the junction unmatched. CDR1 and CDR2 from the germline V gene are SGHRS and YFSETQ. CDR3 length equals 13 residues. CDR3 sequence: CASSLTGELEQYF. CDR3 bases: TGCGCCAGCAGCTTAACAGGGGAGCTCGAGCAGTACTTC.

In its sample, this clone was seen a few times. J is TRBJ1-3 and V is TRBV4-1; D not certain. The V gene lost 3 bases and the J gene lost 4 bases, with 7 bases spanning the gap. This CDR3 spans 13 amino acids. From germline, CDR1 is MGHRA and CDR2 YSYEKL. For the CDR3, the DNA is TGCGCCAGCAGCCAGCGGTGGGGAAACACCATATATTTT. Amino acid sequence: CASSQRWGNTIYF.

The V gene is TRBV6-5, the J gene TRBJ2-3; D possibly corresponds to TRBD1 (5 bases). The V end lost 0 bases, the J end lost 6 bases, and 16 bases lay between the germline ends. CDR3 length equals 16 residues. Per germline, CDR1 MNHEY and CDR2 SVGAGI. DNA for the CDR3: TGTGCCAGCAGTTACTCGGCAGGGCCGGCTGTTGATACGCAGTATTTT. It codes for CASSYSAGPAVDTQYF.